This entry is about one T cell receptor (beta chain). This record comes from a study of blood T cell repertoires in COVID-19. Across the study: Cohort 3 recovery required two negative PCRs, clearance, or symptom resolution.

The protocol was immunoSEQ multiplex PCR, while the TCRdb copy is restricted to in-frame clones and leaves out a portion. The table has approximately 190,000 clones, 70% to 90% seen once. Trimming shortened V by 6 bases and J by 5 bases, and 14 bases separated the two germline ends. Per germline, CDR1 MNHNY and CDR2 SVGAGI (reference sequence). This CDR3 spans 13 amino acids. The sequencing input was PBMCs or T cells enriched from blood (not recorded which). The chain employs TRBV6-6 and TRBJ2-7; D perhaps matches TRBD2 (7 bases). This clonotype was obtained from a woman aged 40 to 55 in a cohort exposed to, infected with or recovered from COVID-19 (not recorded which). CDR3 in amino acids: CASRFRGAHEQYF. The CDR3 DNA sequence: TGTGCCAGCAGGTTTCGGGGGGCCCACGAGCAGTACTTC.